The present T cell receptor beta chain was sequenced within a study of vaccination and CD4 T cells after COVID-19. This clonotype was observed a few times. As yet, its antigen is unknown. As for treatment: roughly 10-day PBMC culture with coronavirus spike peptide pools or control peptides (ViraFEST assay). ViraFEST used peptide pools to expand antigen-specific T cells, then sequenced TCRs. Culture conditions combined around 2 million PBMCs per well with 8.5 to 10 IU/ml IL-2 and around 9.2 ug/ml peptide pools. The authors replaced half the medium with fresh IL-2 medium on days 3 and 7. V lost 3 bases and J lost 0, with 12 bases in between. The germline gives CDR1 DFQATT, CDR2 SNEGSKA (reference sequence). CDR3 length equals 15 residues. The Oncomine TCR Beta short-read assay was applied to DNA of cultured CD4+ T cells. CD4+ T cells were cultured, and genomic DNA was extracted from them. Via MiXCR, TCRdb re-called the PCR reads, giving one row per CDR3 protein. The sample lists over 14,000 distinct CDR3 sequences, over 65% seen once, with about 11% in the top ten.

The TCR originated in a human donor who had recovered from COVID-19. Material: CD4+ T cells from blood, cultured in vitro. The chain couples TRBV20-1 to TRBJ1-3; maybe TRBD1 (5 bases). The CDR3 coding sequence is TGCAGTGCTAGGGCCCCCGGGGGCTCTGGAAACACCATATATTTT. Translation gives CSARAPGGSGNTIYF.